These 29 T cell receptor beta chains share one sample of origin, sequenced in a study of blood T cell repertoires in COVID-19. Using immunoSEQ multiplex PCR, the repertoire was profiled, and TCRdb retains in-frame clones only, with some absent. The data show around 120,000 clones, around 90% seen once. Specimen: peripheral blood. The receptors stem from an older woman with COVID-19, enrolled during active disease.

The CDR3 DNA follows: TGCGCCAGCAGCCAGGGGGGACAGCTGAACACTGAAGCTTTCTTT. The encoded protein is CASSQGGQLNTEAFF. This chain connects TRBV4-3 to TRBJ1-1; 7 bases align to TRBD1. The CDR3 is 15 residues long. Trimming took 3 bases from V and 0 from J; bases not matched to a gene: 4. Germline V gene lookup returns CDR1 LGHNA and CDR2 YSLEER.

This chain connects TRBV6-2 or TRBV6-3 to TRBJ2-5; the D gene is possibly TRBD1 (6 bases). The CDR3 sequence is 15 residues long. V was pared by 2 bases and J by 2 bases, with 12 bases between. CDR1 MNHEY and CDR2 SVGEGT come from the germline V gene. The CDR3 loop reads CASSYPQGTQETQYF. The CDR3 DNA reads TGTGCCAGCAGTTACCCTCAGGGGACGCAAGAGACCCAGTACTTC.

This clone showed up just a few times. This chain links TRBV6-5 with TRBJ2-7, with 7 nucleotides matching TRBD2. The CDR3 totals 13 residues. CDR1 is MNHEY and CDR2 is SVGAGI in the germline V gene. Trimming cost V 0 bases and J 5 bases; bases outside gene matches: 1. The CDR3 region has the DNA TGTGCCAGCAGTTACTCGAGCGGGGACGAGCAGTACTTC. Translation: CASSYSSGDEQYF.

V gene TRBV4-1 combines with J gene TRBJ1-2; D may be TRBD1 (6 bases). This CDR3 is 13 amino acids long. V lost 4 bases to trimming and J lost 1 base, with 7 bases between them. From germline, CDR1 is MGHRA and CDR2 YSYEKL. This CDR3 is CASSPQGNYGYTF. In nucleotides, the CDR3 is TGCGCCAGCAGCCCACAGGGTAACTATGGCTACACCTTC.

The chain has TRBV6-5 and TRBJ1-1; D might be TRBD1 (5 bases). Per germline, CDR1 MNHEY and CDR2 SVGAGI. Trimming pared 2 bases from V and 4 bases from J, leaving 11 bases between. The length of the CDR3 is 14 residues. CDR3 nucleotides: TGTGCCAGCAGTTACGGCGGGGGGGGCACTGAAGCTTTCTTT. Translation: CASSYGGGGTEAFF.

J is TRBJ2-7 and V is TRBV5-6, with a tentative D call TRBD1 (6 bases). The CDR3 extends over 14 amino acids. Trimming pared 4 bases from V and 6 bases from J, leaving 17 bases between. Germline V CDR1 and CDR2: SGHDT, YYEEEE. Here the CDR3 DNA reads TGTGCCAGCAGCAGGTCAGGGGAATTCCGCGAGCAGTACTTC. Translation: CASSRSGEFREQYF.

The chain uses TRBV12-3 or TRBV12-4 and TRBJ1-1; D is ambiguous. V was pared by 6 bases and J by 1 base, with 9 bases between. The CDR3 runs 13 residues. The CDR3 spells CASSIQQNTEAFF. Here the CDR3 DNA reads TGTGCCAGCAGCATACAGCAGAACACTGAAGCTTTCTTT.

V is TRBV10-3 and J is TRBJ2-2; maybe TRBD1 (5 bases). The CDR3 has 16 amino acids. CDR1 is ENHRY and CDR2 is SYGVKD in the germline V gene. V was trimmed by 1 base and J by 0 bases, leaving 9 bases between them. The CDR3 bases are TGTGCCATCAGTGAGTGGGGCGTAGCGAACACCGGGGAGCTGTTTTTT. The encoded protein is CAISEWGVANTGELFF.

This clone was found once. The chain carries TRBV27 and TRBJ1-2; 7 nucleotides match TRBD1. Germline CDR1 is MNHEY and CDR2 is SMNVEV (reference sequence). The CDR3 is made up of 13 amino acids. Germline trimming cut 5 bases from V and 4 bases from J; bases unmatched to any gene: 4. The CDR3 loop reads CASSRQGTYGYTF. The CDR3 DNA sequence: TGTGCCAGCAGTCGACAGGGAACCTATGGCTACACCTTC.

DNA for the CDR3: TGTGCCAGCAGCCTTGGCGGGGTGGCCCGGGCACACCTTAACTATGGCTACACCTTC. It is translated as CASSLGGVARAHLNYGYTF. The V gene is TRBV5-5, the J gene TRBJ1-2; no clear D gene. The V gene's germline CDR1 is SGHKS and CDR2 YYEKEE (reference sequence). The CDR3 has 19 amino acids. V was cut by 4 bases and J by 1 base, with 26 bases left in between.

This chain's CDR3 is CASSRPGTGGGYTF. The CDR3 DNA reads as TGCGCCAGCAGCCGTCCCGGGACAGGGGGCGGCTACACCTTC. The genes are TRBV5-1 and TRBJ1-2, with 12 bases fitting TRBD1. CDR1 SGHRS and CDR2 YFSETQ come from the germline V gene. The CDR3 length is 14 residues. Unmatched junction bases numbered 6, after V lost 4 bases and J lost 8 bases.

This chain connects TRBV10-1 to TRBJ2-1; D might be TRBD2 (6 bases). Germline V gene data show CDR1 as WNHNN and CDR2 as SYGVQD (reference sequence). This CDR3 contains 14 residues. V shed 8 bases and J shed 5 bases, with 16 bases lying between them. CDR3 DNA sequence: TGCGCCAGCGAGTACTGCCGGGAGCACAATGAGCAGTTCTTC. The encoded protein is CASEYCREHNEQFF.

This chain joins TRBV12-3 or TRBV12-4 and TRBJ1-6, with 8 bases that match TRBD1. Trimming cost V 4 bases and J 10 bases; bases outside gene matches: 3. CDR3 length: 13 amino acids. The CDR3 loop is CASSSDRVSPLHF. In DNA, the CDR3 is TGTGCCAGCAGTTCGGACAGGGTCTCACCCCTCCACTTT.

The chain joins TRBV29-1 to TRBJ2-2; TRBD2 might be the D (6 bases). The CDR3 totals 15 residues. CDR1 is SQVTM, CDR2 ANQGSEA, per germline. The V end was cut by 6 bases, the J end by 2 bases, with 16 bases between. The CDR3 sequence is CSVLPGLTNTGELFF. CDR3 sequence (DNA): TGCAGCGTCTTACCGGGACTCACAAACACCGGGGAGCTGTTTTTT.

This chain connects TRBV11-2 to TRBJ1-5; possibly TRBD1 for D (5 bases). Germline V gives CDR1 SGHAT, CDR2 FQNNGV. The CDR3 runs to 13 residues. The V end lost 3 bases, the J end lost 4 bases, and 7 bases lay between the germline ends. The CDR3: CASSFGANQPQHF. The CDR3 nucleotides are TGTGCCAGCAGCTTTGGGGCGAATCAGCCCCAGCATTTT.

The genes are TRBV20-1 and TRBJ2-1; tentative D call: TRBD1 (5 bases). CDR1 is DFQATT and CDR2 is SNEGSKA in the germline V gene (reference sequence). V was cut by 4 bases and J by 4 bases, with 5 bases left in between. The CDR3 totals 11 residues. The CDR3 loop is CSATGYNEQFF. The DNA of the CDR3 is TGCAGTGCTACAGGGTACAATGAGCAGTTCTTC.

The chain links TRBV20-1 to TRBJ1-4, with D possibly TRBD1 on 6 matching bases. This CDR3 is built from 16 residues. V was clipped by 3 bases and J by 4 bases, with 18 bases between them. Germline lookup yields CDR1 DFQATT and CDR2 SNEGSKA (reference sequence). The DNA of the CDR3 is TGCAGTGCTAGTTCCAGGGACACAAGGGATAATGAAAAACTGTTTTTT. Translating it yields CSASSRDTRDNEKLFF.

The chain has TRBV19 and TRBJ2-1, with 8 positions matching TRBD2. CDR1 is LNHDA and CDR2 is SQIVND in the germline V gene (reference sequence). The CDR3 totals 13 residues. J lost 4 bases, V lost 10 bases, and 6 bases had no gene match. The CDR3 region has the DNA TGTGCCACCTCGGGGGGGCCTTACAATGAGCAGTTCTTC. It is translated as CATSGGPYNEQFF.

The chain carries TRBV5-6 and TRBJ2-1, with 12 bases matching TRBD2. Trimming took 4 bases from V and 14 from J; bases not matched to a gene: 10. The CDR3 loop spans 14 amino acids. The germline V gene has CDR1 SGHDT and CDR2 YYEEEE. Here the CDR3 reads CASSQSGLAGPEFF. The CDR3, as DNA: TGTGCCAGCAGCCAATCCGGACTAGCGGGGCCGGAGTTCTTC.

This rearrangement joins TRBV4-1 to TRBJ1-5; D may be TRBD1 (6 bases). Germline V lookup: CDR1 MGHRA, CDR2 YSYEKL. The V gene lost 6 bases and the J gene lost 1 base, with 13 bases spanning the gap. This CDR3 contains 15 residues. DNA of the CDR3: TGCGCCAGCAGGCCGGGGGGCGCGAGCAATCAGCCCCAGCATTTT. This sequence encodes CASRPGGASNQPQHF.

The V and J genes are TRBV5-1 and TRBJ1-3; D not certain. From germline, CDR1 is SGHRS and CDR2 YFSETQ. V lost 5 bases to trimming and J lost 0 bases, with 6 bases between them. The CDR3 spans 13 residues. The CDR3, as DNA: TGCGCCAGCAGTACGGGCTCTGGAAACACCATATATTTT. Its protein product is CASSTGSGNTIYF. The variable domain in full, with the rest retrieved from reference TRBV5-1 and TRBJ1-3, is KAGVTQTPRYLIKTRGQQVTLSCSPISGHRSVSWYQQTPGQGLQFLFEYFSETQRNKGNFPGRFSGRQFSNSRSEMNVSTLELGDSALYLCASSTGSGNTIYFGEGSWLTVV.

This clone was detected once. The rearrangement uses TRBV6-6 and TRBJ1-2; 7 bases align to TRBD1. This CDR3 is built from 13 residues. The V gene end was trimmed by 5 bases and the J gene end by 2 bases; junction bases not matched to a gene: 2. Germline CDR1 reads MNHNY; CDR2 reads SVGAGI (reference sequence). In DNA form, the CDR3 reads TGTGCCAGCAGTCGACAGGGCAACTATGGCTACACCTTC. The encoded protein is CASSRQGNYGYTF.

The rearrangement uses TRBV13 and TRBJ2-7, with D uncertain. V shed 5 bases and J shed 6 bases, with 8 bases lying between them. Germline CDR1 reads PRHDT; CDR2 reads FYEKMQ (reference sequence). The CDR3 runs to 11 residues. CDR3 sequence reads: CASSHRGEQYF. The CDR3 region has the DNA TGTGCCAGCAGCCACCGAGGCGAGCAGTACTTC.

The CDR3 sequence is CASSLGDRRFPQETQYF. CDR3 sequence (DNA): TGTGCCAGCAGCTTAGGGGACAGACGGTTTCCCCAAGAGACCCAGTACTTC. The J gene is TRBJ2-5, the V gene TRBV11-3, with 7 positions matching TRBD1. The germline CDR1 and CDR2 sequences are SGHNT and YENEEA. V lost 1 base to trimming and J lost 1 base; unmatched junction nucleotides: 9. This CDR3 has 17 amino acids.

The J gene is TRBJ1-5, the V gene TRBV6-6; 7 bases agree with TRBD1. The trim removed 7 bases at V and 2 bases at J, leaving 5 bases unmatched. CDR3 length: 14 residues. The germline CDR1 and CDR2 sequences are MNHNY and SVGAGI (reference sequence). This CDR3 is CASKQGSGNQPQHF. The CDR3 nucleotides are TGTGCCAGCAAACAGGGGTCTGGCAATCAGCCCCAGCATTTT.

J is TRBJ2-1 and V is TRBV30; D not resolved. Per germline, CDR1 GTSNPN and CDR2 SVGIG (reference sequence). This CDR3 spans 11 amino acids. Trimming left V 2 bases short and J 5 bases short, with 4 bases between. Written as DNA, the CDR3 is TGTGCCTGGAGTCAAAACAATGAGCAGTTCTTC. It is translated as CAWSQNNEQFF.

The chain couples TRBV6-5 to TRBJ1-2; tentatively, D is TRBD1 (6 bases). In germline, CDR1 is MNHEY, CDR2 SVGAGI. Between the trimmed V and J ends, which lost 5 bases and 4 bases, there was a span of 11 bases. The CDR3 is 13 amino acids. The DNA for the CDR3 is TGTGCCAGCAGTCCAGGGGAGCTCTATGGCTACACCTTC. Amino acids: CASSPGELYGYTF.

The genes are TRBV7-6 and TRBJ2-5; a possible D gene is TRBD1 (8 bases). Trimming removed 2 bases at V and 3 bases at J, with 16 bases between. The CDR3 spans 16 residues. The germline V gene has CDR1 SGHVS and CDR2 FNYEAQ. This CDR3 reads CASSLYQGAGEETQYF. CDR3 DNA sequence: TGTGCCAGCAGCTTATACCAGGGGGCGGGGGAAGAGACCCAGTACTTC.

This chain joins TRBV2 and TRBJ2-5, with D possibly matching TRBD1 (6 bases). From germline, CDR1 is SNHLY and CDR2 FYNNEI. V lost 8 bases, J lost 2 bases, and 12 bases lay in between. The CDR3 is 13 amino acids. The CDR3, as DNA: TGTGCCAGCCTTCGGACAGTACAAGAGACCCAGTACTTC. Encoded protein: CASLRTVQETQYF.